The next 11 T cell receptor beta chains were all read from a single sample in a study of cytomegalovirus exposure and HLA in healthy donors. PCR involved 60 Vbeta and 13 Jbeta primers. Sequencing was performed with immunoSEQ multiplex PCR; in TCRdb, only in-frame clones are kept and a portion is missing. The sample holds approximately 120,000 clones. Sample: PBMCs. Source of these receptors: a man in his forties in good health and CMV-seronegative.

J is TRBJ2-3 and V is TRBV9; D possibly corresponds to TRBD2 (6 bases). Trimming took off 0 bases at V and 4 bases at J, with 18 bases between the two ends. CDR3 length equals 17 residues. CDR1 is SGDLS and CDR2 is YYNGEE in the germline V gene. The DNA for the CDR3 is TGTGCCAGCAGCGTAGGGACGCGGGGTGTCAGGTCAGATACGCAGTATTTT. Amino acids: CASSVGTRGVRSDTQYF.

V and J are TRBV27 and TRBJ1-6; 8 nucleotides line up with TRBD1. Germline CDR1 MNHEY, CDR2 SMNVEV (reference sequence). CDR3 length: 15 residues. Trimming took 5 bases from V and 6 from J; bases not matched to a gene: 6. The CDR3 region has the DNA TGTGCCAGCAGTCTCGGGACAGGCTCTAATTCACCCCTCCACTTT. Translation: CASSLGTGSNSPLHF.

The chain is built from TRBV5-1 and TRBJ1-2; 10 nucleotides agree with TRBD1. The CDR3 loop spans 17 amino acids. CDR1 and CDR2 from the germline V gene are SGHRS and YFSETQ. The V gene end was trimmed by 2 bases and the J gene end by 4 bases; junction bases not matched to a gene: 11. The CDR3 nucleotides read TGCGCCAGCAGCTTCTTTAAAGGACAGGGGGACGGCTATGGCTACACCTTC. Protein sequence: CASSFFKGQGDGYGYTF.

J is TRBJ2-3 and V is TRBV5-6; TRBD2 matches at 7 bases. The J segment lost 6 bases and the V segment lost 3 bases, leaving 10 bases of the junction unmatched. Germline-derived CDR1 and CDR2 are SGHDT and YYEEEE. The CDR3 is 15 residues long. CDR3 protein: CASSSRGGSVDTQYF. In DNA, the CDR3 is TGTGCCAGCAGCTCACGAGGCGGGAGTGTCGATACGCAGTATTTT. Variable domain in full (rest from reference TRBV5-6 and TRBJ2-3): DAGVTQSPTHLIKTRGQQVTLRCSPKSGHDTVSWYQQALGQGPQFIFQYYEEEERQRGNFPDRFSGHQFPNYSSELNVNALLLGDSALYLCASSSRGGSVDTQYFGPGTRLTVL.

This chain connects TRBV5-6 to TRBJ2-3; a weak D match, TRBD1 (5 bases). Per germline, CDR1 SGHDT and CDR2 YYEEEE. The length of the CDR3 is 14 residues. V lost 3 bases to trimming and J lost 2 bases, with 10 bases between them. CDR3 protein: CASSSARDTDTQYF. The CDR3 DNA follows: TGTGCCAGCAGCTCAGCCAGGGACACAGATACGCAGTATTTT. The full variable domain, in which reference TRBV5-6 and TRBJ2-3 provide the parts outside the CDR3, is DAGVTQSPTHLIKTRGQQVTLRCSPKSGHDTVSWYQQALGQGPQFIFQYYEEEERQRGNFPDRFSGHQFPNYSSELNVNALLLGDSALYLCASSSARDTDTQYFGPGTRLTVL.

The CDR3 loop is CASSEPPAWGGNQPQHF. The CDR3 region has the DNA TGTGCCAGCAGTGAACCCCCCGCCTGGGGAGGAAATCAGCCCCAGCATTTT. The chain uses TRBV6-1 and TRBJ1-5; D is uncertain. V was clipped by 2 bases and J by 4 bases, with 18 bases between them. The CDR3 is made up of 17 amino acids. Germline CDR1 and CDR2: MNHNS and SASEGT.

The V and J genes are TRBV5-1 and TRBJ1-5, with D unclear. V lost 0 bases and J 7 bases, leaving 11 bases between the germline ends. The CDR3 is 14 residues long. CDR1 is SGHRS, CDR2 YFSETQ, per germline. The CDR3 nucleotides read TGCGCCAGCAGCTTGGAGTCAGGAGGACAGCCCCAGCATTTT. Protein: CASSLESGGQPQHF.

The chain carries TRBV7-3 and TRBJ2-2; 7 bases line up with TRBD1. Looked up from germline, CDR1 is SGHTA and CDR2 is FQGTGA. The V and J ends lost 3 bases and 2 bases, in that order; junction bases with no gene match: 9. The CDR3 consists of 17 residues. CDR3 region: CASSLTPGQSNTGELFF. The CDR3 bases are TGTGCCAGCAGCTTGACGCCGGGACAGAGTAACACCGGGGAGCTGTTTTTT.

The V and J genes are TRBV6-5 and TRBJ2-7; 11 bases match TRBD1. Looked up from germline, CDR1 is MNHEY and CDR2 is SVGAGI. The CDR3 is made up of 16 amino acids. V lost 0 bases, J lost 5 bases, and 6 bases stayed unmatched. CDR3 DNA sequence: TGTGCCAGCAGTTACTCGGGGACAGGGGGTTACGACGAGCAGTACTTC. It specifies CASSYSGTGGYDEQYF.

The CDR3 region is CASSLGTSGSPYNEQFF. The CDR3 bases are TGTGCCAGCAGCTTAGGGACTAGCGGGAGTCCCTACAATGAGCAGTTCTTC. The rearrangement joins TRBV11-3 to TRBJ2-1; 13 bases match TRBD2. This CDR3 spans 17 amino acids. The ends lost 1 base at V and 2 bases at J; junction bases unmatched: 2. Germline-derived CDR1 and CDR2 are SGHNT and YENEEA.

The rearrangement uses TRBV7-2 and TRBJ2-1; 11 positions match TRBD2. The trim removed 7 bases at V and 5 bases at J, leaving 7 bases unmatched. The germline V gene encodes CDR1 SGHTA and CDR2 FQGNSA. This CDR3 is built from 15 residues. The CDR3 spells CASTWGLAENNEQFF. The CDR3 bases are TGTGCCAGCACCTGGGGACTAGCGGAAAACAATGAGCAGTTCTTC. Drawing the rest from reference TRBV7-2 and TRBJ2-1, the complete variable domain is GAGVSQSPSNKVTEKGKDVELRCDPISGHTALYWYRQSLGQGLEFLIYFQGNSAPDKSGLPSDRFSAERTGGSVSTLTIQRTQQEDSAVYLCASTWGLAENNEQFFGPGTRLTVL.